This T cell receptor beta chain is drawn from a study of T cells after yellow fever vaccination. One entry per CDR3 protein results from TCRdb running MiXCR on the 5' RACE reads. Among a few hundred thousand distinct CDR3 sequences listed, around 4.1% were seen once. This CDR3 region has 14 residues. The junction had 7 bases not matched to a gene; V was cut back by 5 bases and J by 5 bases. CDR1 is SGHDT and CDR2 is YYEEEE in the germline V gene. The sequenced sample was PBMCs, obtained 5 days after the yellow fever booster vaccination. The chain uses TRBV5-6 and TRBJ2-5, with 9 bases lining up with TRBD1. This TCR was sampled from a man in his late teens or twenties who received the YFV17D yellow fever vaccine. DNA for the CDR3: TGTGCCAGCAGGAGACAGGGGGTTTTGGAGACCCAGTACTTC. This translates into CASRRQGVLETQYF. The full variable domain, completed using reference TRBV5-6 and TRBJ2-5, is DAGVTQSPTHLIKTRGQQVTLRCSPKSGHDTVSWYQQALGQGPQFIFQYYEEEERQRGNFPDRFSGHQFPNYSSELNVNALLLGDSALYLCASRRQGVLETQYFGPGTRLLVL.